The sequence of this T cell receptor (beta chain) was determined in a study of T cells in Graves' hyperthyroidism and ophthalmopathy. Stability of Graves' hyperthyroidism was defined as absent ophthalmopathy progression within 18 months. This clonotype occurred a few times. Its target is unknown. RNA transcripts served as the template for amplifying TCR beta CDR3 regions. Primed by the HTBI set, a first-round RT-PCR was run on the TCR CDR3. TCRdb used MiXCR to reprocess the multiplex PCR reads, holding one entry per CDR3 protein. The table includes 700,000 or so distinct CDR3 sequences, about 15% detected once. Whole-study findings and limits: A model of 13 V-J features distinguished ophthalmopathy from stable hyperthyroidism. Blood also held most thyroid clonotypes expanded beyond 0.001. Ophthalmopathy was model-predicted a median about 6.9 months pre-onset.

V shed 4 bases and J 9 bases; nucleotides not matched to a gene: 6. This CDR3 contains 13 residues. CDR1 is GTSNPN and CDR2 is SVGIG in the germline V gene (reference sequence). The receptor was derived from a man aged 18-30 years with Graves' hyperthyroidism. The V call is TRBV30, the J call TRBJ1-6; 7 bases fit TRBD1. The sequenced sample was blood. For the CDR3, the DNA is TGTGCCTGGAACCGGGACAGCTCTTCACCCCTCCACTTT. Protein product: CAWNRDSSSPLHF. The full variable domain, with the rest looked up from reference TRBV30 and TRBJ1-6, is SQTIHQWPATLVQPVGSPLSLECTVEGTSNPNLYWYRQAAGRGLQLLFYSVGIGQISSEVPQNLSASRPQDRQFILSSKKLLLSDSGFYLCAWNRDSSSPLHFGNGTRLTVT.